One sample yielded the 14 T cell receptor beta chains listed below, sequenced in a study of T cells in localized non-small cell lung cancer (dated by TCRdb to the early 2020s). The library was obtained by the immunoSEQ multiplex PCR assay. TCRdb's version of the immuneACCESS table is confined to in-frame rearrangements and falls short of the full clone set. An unresolved V gene accounts for under half of the shortfall where checked; the remainder is of unknown origin. The sample data list over 50,000 clones, and approximately 88% of these were observed just once. About a sixth of the sample lies in the top ten. This specimen was peripheral blood mononuclear cells, taken before any cancer treatment. These receptors all stem from a man between 35 and 75 years old with stage III lung adenocarcinoma.

The chain couples TRBV6-5 to TRBJ1-4; possible D gene TRBD1, 6 bases. This CDR3 has 15 amino acids. Germline loops: CDR1 MNHEY, CDR2 SVGAGI. V lost 2 bases and J 7 bases, leaving 14 bases between the germline ends. The CDR3 region has the DNA TGTGCCAGCAGTTACAATGACAGGCTCGGTGAAAAACTGTTTTTT. Translation gives CASSYNDRLGEKLFF.

Only one count was recorded for this clone. The gene calls are TRBV2 and TRBJ2-4; D unresolved. The V gene lost 9 bases and the J gene lost 2 bases, with 8 bases spanning the gap. The CDR3 contains 12 residues. Germline CDR1 reads SNHLY; CDR2 reads FYNNEI. The CDR3 protein is CASERTKNIQYF. Written as DNA, the CDR3 is TGTGCCAGTGAAAGGACCAAAAACATTCAGTACTTC. The variable domain in full, with the rest retrieved from reference TRBV2 and TRBJ2-4, is EPEVTQTPSHQVTQMGQEVILRCVPISNHLYFYWYRQILGQKVEFLVSFYNNEISEKSEIFDDQFSVERPDGSNFTLKIRSTKLEDSAMYFCASERTKNIQYFGAGTRLSVL.

J is TRBJ1-1 and V is TRBV2, with TRBD1 as a possible D gene (5 bases). The CDR3 is 14 amino acids. Germline V gene lookup returns CDR1 SNHLY and CDR2 FYNNEI. Between the trimmed V and J ends, which lost 5 bases and 0 bases, there was a span of 10 bases. In nucleotides, the CDR3 is TGTGCCAGCAGTTCAGGGATAATGAACACTGAAGCTTTCTTT. It translates to CASSSGIMNTEAFF.

V is TRBV5-1 and J is TRBJ1-4; 7 nucleotides align to TRBD1. The V and J ends lost 0 bases and 3 bases, in that order; junction bases with no gene match: 2. The CDR3 is 15 residues long. The germline V gene encodes CDR1 SGHRS and CDR2 YFSETQ. In DNA form, the CDR3 reads TGCGCCAGCAGCTTGGAAACAGGGGCTAATGAAAAACTGTTTTTT. It translates to CASSLETGANEKLFF.

The V call is TRBV2, the J call TRBJ1-5, with unresolved D. Deletions cut 2 bases from V and 8 bases from J, with 10 bases between. CDR1 and CDR2 from the germline V gene are SNHLY and FYNNEI. The CDR3 extends over 13 amino acids. This CDR3 is CASSELGVEPQHF. The CDR3 nucleotides are TGTGCCAGCAGTGAACTCGGGGTGGAGCCCCAGCATTTT.

This clone was counted once. The chain joins TRBV29-1 to TRBJ2-7; D perhaps matches TRBD1 (8 bases). This CDR3 has 13 residues. Trimming removed 3 bases at V and 3 bases at J, with 12 bases between. The germline V gene encodes CDR1 SQVTM and CDR2 ANQGSEA. In DNA form, the CDR3 reads TGCAGCGTTGAGACAGGGGAGGGCTACGAGCAGTACTTC. This encodes CSVETGEGYEQYF.

The V call is TRBV19, the J call TRBJ1-3, with 9 bases fitting TRBD1. The trim removed 5 bases at V and 0 bases at J, leaving 5 bases unmatched. Germline-derived CDR1 and CDR2 are LNHDA and SQIVND (reference sequence). This CDR3 has 16 amino acids. The CDR3 DNA sequence: TGTGCCAGTAGTGCCCACAGGGGGCTCTCTGGAAACACCATATATTTT. This encodes CASSAHRGLSGNTIYF.

The J gene is TRBJ2-3, the V gene TRBV6-1; 11 nucleotides line up with TRBD2. Per germline, CDR1 MNHNS and CDR2 SASEGT. V was pared by 4 bases and J by 6 bases, with 3 bases of the junction left unmatched. The CDR3 has 14 residues. The CDR3 sequence is CASSATSGSDTQYF. As DNA, the CDR3 is TGTGCCAGCAGTGCCACTAGCGGGAGTGATACGCAGTATTTT.

This clone was seen repeatedly, ten times or more. The gene calls are TRBV7-9 and TRBJ2-7, with 7 positions matching TRBD1. V was clipped by 5 bases and J by 2 bases; unmatched bases: 12. The CDR3 covers 16 residues. Germline V CDR1 and CDR2: SEHNR, FQNEAQ (reference sequence). The DNA of the CDR3 is TGTGCCAGCAGCCCTCGCGGCGGACAGGAGCCCTACGAGCAGTACTTC. It specifies CASSPRGGQEPYEQYF.

The chain joins TRBV9 to TRBJ1-1; D is ambiguous. The CDR3 is 14 residues long. Germline values: CDR1 SGDLS, CDR2 YYNGEE. Deletions cut 2 bases from V and 3 bases from J, with 11 bases between. This chain's CDR3 is CASSVGPGDTEAFF. CDR3 nucleotide sequence: TGTGCCAGCAGCGTCGGGCCTGGGGACACTGAAGCTTTCTTT.

The chain links TRBV5-4 to TRBJ2-1, with 7 bases aligning to TRBD2. V lost 4 bases and J lost 2; bases outside the gene matches: 9. CDR1 is SGHNT, CDR2 YYREEE, per germline (reference sequence). This CDR3 has 16 amino acids. The CDR3 here is CASSPQGDYTYNEQFF. As DNA, the CDR3 is TGTGCCAGCAGCCCACAAGGGGACTATACCTACAATGAGCAGTTCTTC.

This clone appeared once. V and J are TRBV19 and TRBJ2-1; 7 bases agree with TRBD2. From germline, CDR1 is LNHDA and CDR2 SQIVND (reference sequence). With 7 bases clipped from V and 0 bases from J, the junction kept 9 bases outside the gene matches. CDR3 size: 16 residues. The CDR3 loop is CASTQGGGISYNEQFF. The CDR3 nucleotides are TGTGCCAGTACCCAGGGCGGGGGTATCTCCTACAATGAGCAGTTCTTC. Using reference TRBV19 and TRBJ2-1 for the parts outside the CDR3, the full variable domain is DGGITQSPKYLFRKEGQNVTLSCEQNLNHDAMYWYRQDPGQGLRLIYYSQIVNDFQKGDIAEGYSVSREKKESFPLTVTSAQKNPTAFYLCASTQGGGISYNEQFFGPGTRLTVL.

The rearrangement links TRBV2 to TRBJ1-4; D unclear. V shed 7 bases and J shed 7 bases, with 13 bases lying between them. The CDR3 is made up of 13 amino acids. Looked up from germline, CDR1 is SNHLY and CDR2 is FYNNEI. The CDR3: CASTPSGSEKLFF. CDR3 DNA sequence: TGTGCCAGCACTCCCTCCGGGAGTGAAAAACTGTTTTTT.

This clone came up a few times. The chain combines TRBV4-1 with TRBJ2-1, with 10 bases that match TRBD2. Trimming cost V 0 bases and J 7 bases; bases outside gene matches: 6. This CDR3 comprises 16 residues. Germline-derived CDR1 and CDR2 are MGHRA and YSYEKL. The CDR3, as DNA: TGCGCCAGCAGCCAAGAGGAACTAGCGGGGAAAAATGAGCAGTTCTTC. It yields the protein CASSQEELAGKNEQFF.